This T cell receptor beta chain was profiled in a study of CD8 T cells in Susac syndrome. Study results and limitations: Among people with Susac, CD8+ clonal expansion was greatest in TEMRA cells and active patients.

As regards this clonotype: What it binds is not known.

Random hexamers were used to reverse transcribe an amount of roughly 0.5 to 1 ug RNA. Amplification of TCR beta CDR3 used immunoSEQ multiplex PCR across 54 Vbeta and 13 Jbeta. TCRdb reanalysed the immunoSEQ multiplex PCR reads using MiXCR and keeps one entry per CDR3 protein. Seen here are approximately 87,000 distinct CDR3 sequences, about 95% observed once, and the top ten hold approximately 0.42%. Sequencing targeted TCR beta in T cells from blood (CD8+ and CD4+). Patients with Susac syndrome showed fulfilment of recently defined diagnostic criteria for definite or probable disease. The sequence derives from a human donor with Susac syndrome. Sequences were obtained from CD8+ T cells from PBMCs.

CDR3 DNA: TGTGCCAGTAGTATGTCTATGAACACTGAAGCTTTCTTT. It specifies CASSMSMNTEAFF. The chain recombines TRBV19 with TRBJ1-1, with D uncertain. Germline V lookup: CDR1 LNHDA, CDR2 SQIVND (reference sequence). This CDR3 has 13 residues. V was trimmed by 3 bases and J by 0 bases, leaving 5 bases between them.